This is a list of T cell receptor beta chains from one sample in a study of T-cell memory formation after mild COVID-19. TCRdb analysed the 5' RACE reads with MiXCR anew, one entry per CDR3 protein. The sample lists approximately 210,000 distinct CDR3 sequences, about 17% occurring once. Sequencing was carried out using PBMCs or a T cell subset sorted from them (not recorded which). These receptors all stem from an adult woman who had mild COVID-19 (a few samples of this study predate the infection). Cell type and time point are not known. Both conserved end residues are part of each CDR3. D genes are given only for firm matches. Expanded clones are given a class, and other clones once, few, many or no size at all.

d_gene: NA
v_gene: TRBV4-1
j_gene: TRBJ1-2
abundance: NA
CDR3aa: CASSRGGVPSYGYTF
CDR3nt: TGCGCCAGCAGTCGAGGAGGCGTCCCGAGCTATGGCTACACCTTC

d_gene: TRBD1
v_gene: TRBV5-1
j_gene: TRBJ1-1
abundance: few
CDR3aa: CASSLGQGFSEAFF
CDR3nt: TGCGCCAGCAGCTTGGGACAGGGGTTTTCTGAAGCTTTCTTT

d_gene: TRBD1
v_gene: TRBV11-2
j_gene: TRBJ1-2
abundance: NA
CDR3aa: CASSLSRGQGNYGYTF
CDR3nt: TGTGCCAGCAGCTTATCCCGGGGACAGGGCAATTATGGCTACACCTTC

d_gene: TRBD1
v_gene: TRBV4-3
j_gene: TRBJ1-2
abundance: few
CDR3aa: CASSQDPRGPYGYTF
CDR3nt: TGCGCCAGCAGCCAAGATCCGAGGGGGCCCTATGGCTACACCTTC

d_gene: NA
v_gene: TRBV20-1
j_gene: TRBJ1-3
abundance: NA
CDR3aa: CSARQGSGNTIYF
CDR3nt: TGCAGTGCTCGTCAGGGGTCTGGAAACACCATATATTTT

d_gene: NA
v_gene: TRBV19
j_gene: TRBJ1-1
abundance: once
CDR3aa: CASSPPGFVFAFF
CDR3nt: TGTGCCAGTAGCCCGCCGGGATTCGTGTTTGCTTTCTTT

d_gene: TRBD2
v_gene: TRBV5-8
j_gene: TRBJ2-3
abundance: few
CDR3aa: CASSTGLSTSTDTQYF
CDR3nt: TGTGCCAGCAGCACGGGACTATCGACTAGCACAGATACGCAGTATTTT

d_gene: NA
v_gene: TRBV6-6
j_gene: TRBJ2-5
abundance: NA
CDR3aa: CASSEFDWGRGAAKRTQYF
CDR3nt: TGTGCCAGCTCCGAGTTCGACTGGGGCCGGGGAGCAGCTAAGAGAACCCAGTACTTC

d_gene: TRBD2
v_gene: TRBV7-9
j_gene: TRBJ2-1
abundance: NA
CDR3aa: CASSGGTRRGDEQFF
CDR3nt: TGTGCCAGCAGCGGAGGGACTAGGAGGGGCGATGAGCAGTTCTTC

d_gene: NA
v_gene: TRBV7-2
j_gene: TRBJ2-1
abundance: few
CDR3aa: CASSLVVGRVYNEQFF
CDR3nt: TGTGCCAGCAGCTTAGTAGTGGGAAGGGTCTACAATGAGCAGTTCTTC

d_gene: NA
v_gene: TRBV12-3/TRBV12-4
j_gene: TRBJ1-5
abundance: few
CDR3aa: CASSLPRDNQPQHF
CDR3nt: TGTGCCAGCAGTTTACCGAGGGACAATCAGCCCCAGCATTTT

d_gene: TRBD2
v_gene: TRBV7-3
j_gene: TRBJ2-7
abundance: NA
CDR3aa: CASSPSGSHEQYF
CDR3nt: TGTGCCAGCAGCCCTAGCGGGAGCCACGAGCAGTACTTC

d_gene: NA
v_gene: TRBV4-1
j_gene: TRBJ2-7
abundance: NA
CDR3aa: CASSQDPQGVSYEQYF
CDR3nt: TGCGCCAGCAGCCAAGATCCCCAGGGCGTATCCTACGAGCAGTACTTC

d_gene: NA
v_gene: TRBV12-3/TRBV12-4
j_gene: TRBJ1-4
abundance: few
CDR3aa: CASSLQAPRNEKLFF
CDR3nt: TGTGCCAGCAGTTTACAAGCCCCGCGGAATGAAAAACTGTTTTTT

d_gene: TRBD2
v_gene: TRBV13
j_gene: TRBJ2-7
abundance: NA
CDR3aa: CASRKSGGAYEQYF
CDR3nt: TGTGCCAGCAGGAAGAGCGGGGGTGCCTACGAGCAGTACTTC

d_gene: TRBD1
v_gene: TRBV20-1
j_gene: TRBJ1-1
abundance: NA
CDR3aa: CSAPDRIGTEAFF
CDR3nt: TGCAGTGCCCCGGACAGGATTGGGACTGAAGCTTTCTTT

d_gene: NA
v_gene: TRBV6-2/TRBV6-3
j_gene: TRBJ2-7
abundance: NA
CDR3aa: CASSYSIRGYEQYF
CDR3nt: TGTGCCAGCAGTTACTCGATTCGGGGCTACGAGCAGTACTTC

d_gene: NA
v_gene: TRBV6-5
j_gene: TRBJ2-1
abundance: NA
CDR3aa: CASSYSFRRGRNEQFF
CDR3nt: TGTGCCAGCAGTTACTCCTTTCGCCGGGGAAGGAATGAGCAGTTCTTC

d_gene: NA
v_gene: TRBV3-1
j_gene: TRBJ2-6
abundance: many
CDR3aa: CASSDLGGPSGANVLTF
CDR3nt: TGTGCCAGCAGCGACCTAGGGGGGCCTTCTGGGGCCAACGTCCTGACTTTC

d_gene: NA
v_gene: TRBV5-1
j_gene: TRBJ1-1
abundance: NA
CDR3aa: CASSFRGGGTEAFF
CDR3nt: TGCGCCAGCAGCTTCCGCGGAGGGGGAACTGAAGCTTTCTTT

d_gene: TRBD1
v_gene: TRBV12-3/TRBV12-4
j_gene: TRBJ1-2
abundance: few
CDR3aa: CASRRGTGHGYTF
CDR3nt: TGTGCCAGCAGACGTGGGACAGGTCATGGCTACACCTTC

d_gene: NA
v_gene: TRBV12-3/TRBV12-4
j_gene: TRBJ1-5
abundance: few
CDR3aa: CASRPTGYNQPQHF
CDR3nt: TGTGCCAGCAGGCCCACAGGGTATAATCAGCCCCAGCATTTT